This T cell receptor (beta chain) was sequenced for a study of metastatic and nonmetastatic thyroid tumors. Study overall: Blood and tumor or nodule tissue repertoires from malignant and benign thyroid patients were compared. Study results and caveats: Relative to benign nodules, malignant thyroid tumors were reportedly characterized by significantly elevated TCR beta diversity in blood and tumor.

With MiXCR, TCRdb reprocessed the PCR reads. The table lists about 37,000 clones, less than 30% of them singletons. CDR1 and CDR2 from the germline V gene are DFQATT and SNEGSKA (reference sequence). CDR3 length: 12 residues. V was clipped by 4 bases and J by 8 bases, with 12 bases between them. This clone was detected only once. Its matching antigen is unknown. Thyroid surgery was preceded by no treatment in any patient. This chain joins TRBV20-1 and TRBJ2-1; a weak D match, TRBD2 (6 bases). The specimen was blood. The receptor was derived from a male donor with papillary thyroid cancer or a benign thyroid nodule (not recorded which). Some clones in this sample may be carry-over from other donors' samples. CDR3 region: CSATGLGDEQFF. CDR3 in DNA: TGCAGTGCTACGGGACTGGGCGATGAGCAGTTCTTC.